The 6 T cell receptor beta chains listed next were all sequenced from one sample in a study of T-cell memory formation after mild COVID-19. TCRdb re-derived calls from the 5' RACE reads in MiXCR, one entry per CDR3 protein. The sample records roughly 600,000 distinct CDR3 sequences, approximately 19% being singletons. The sequenced sample consisted of PBMCs or a T cell subset sorted from them (not recorded which). The receptors here all came from an adult woman who had mild COVID-19 (a few samples of this study predate the infection). Cell type and time point are not known.

The chain uses TRBV25-1 and TRBJ1-1; 9 nucleotides match TRBD1. The CDR3 contains 18 residues. From germline, CDR1 is MGHDK and CDR2 SYGVNS. Trimming cost V 5 bases and J 0 bases; bases outside gene matches: 13. The CDR3 region is CASSPRDRVSDLNTEAFF. CDR3 DNA: TGTGCCAGCAGTCCACGGGACAGGGTTTCGGATTTGAACACTGAAGCTTTCTTT.

This clonotype was seen a handful of times. V and J are TRBV12-3 or TRBV12-4 and TRBJ2-7; TRBD2 matches 7 bases. With 1 base clipped from V and 1 base from J, the junction kept 7 bases outside the gene matches. The CDR3 length is 16 residues. CDR3 nucleotides: TGTGCCAGCAGTTTAGTGGCGGGAGTCGCTTCCTACGAGCAGTACTTC. Protein product: CASSLVAGVASYEQYF.

The V and J genes are TRBV7-9 and TRBJ2-3, with D perhaps matching TRBD2 (5 bases). V was cut by 5 bases and J by 2 bases, with 11 bases left in between. The CDR3 is 14 amino acids. Looked up from germline, CDR1 is SEHNR and CDR2 is FQNEAQ (reference sequence). This CDR3 is CASSPPRDTDTQYF. In nucleotides, the CDR3 is TGTGCCAGCAGCCCCCCGAGGGACACAGATACGCAGTATTTT.

This clonotype was seen more than once but under ten times. V usage is TRBV4-1 and J usage is TRBJ2-7; no definite D call. Germline V gene lookup returns CDR1 MGHRA and CDR2 YSYEKL. The CDR3 is 14 residues long. V lost 1 base and J lost 3, with 10 bases in between. CDR3 amino acids: CASSQAIGVYEQYF. The CDR3 region has the DNA TGCGCCAGCAGCCAAGCAATTGGTGTCTACGAGCAGTACTTC.

The V gene is TRBV20-1, the J gene TRBJ1-1, with D perhaps TRBD1 (5 bases). Trimming removed 3 bases from V and 5 bases from J, with 16 bases in between. The CDR3 consists of 14 residues. Germline V CDR1 and CDR2: DFQATT, SNEGSKA (reference sequence). Written as DNA, the CDR3 is TGCAGTGCTAGTATATGGCGGAGGGGAACTGAAGCTTTCTTT. Translation gives CSASIWRRGTEAFF.

This clonotype was detected ten times or more. The CDR3 DNA reads as TGTGCCAGCAGGCTAGGGGTGAACACTGAAGCTTTCTTT. It specifies CASRLGVNTEAFF. The V and J genes are TRBV3-1 and TRBJ1-1; D possibly corresponds to TRBD1 (5 bases). V lost 6 bases and J lost 0, with 8 bases in between. The CDR3 spans 13 residues. Germline V gene sequence: CDR1 LGHDT, CDR2 YNNKEL (reference sequence).